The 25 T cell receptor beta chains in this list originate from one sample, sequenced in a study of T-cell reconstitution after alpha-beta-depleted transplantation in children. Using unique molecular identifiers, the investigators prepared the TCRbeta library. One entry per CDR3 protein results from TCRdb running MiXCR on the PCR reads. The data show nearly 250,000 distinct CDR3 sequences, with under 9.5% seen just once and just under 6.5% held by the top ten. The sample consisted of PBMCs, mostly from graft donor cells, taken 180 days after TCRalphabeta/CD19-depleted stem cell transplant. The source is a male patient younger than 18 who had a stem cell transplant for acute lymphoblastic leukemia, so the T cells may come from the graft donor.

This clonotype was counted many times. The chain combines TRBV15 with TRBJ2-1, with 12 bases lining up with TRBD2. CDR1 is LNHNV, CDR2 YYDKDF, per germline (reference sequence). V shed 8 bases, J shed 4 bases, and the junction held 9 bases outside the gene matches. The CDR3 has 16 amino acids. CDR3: CATSTSGRRVYNEQFF. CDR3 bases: TGTGCCACCTCCACTAGCGGGAGGAGGGTATACAATGAGCAGTTCTTC.

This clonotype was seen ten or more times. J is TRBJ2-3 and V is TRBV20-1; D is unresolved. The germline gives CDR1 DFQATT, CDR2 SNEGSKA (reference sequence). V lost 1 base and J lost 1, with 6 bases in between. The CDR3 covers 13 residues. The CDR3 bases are TGCAGTGCTAGAGTTGGGGGCACAGATACGCAGTATTTT. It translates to CSARVGGTDTQYF.

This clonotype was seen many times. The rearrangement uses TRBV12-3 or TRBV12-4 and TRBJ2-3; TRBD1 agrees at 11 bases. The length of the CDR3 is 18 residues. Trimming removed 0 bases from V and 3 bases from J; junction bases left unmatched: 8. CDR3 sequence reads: CASSLATRDRGLTDTQYF. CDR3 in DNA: TGTGCCAGCAGTTTAGCGACCCGGGACAGGGGGTTGACAGATACGCAGTATTTT.

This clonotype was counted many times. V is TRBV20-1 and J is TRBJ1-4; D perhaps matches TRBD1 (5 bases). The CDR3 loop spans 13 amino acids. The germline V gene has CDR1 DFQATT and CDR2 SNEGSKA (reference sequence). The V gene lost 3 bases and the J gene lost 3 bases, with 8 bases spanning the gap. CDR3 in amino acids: CSARGTSNEKLFF. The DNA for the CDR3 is TGCAGTGCTAGGGGGACTTCTAATGAAAAACTGTTTTTT.

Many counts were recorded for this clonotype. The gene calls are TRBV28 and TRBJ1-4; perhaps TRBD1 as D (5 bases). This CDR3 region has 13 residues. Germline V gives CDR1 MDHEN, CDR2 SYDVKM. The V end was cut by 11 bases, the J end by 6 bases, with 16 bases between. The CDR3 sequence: CAGSRVEDEKLFF. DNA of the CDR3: TGTGCCGGGAGCAGGGTGGAGGATGAAAAACTGTTTTTT.

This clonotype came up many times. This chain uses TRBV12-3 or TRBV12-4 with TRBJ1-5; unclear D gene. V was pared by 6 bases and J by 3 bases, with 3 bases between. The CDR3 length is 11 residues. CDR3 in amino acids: CASSYNQPQHF. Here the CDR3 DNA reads TGTGCCAGCAGCTACAATCAGCCCCAGCATTTT.

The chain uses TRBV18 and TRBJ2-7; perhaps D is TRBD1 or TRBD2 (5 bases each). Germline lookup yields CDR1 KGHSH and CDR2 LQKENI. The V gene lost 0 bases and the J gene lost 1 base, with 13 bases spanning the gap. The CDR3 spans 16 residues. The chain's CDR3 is CASSPPPGRTSYEQYF. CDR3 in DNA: TGTGCCAGCTCACCACCACCGGGACGGACGTCCTACGAGCAGTACTTC.

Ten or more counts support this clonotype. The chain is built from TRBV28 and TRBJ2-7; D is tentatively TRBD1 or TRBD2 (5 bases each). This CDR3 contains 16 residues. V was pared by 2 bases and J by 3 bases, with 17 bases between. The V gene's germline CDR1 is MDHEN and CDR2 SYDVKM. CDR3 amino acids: CASSLSLSVGDYEQYF. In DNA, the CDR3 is TGTGCCAGCAGTTTAAGCTTGAGCGTGGGGGACTACGAGCAGTACTTC.

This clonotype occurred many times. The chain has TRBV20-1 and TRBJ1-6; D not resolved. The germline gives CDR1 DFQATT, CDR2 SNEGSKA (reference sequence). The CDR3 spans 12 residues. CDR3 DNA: TGCAGCAGCTTGTCTAATAATTCACCCCTCCACTTT. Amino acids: CSSLSNNSPLHF.

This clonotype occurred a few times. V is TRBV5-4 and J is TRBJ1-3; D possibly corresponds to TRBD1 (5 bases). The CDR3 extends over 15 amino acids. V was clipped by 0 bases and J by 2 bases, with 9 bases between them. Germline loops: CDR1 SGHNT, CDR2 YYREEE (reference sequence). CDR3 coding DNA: TGTGCCAGCAGCTTGGGCAGGGAAGCTGGAAACACCATATATTTT. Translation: CASSLGREAGNTIYF.

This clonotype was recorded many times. The CDR3 DNA sequence: TGTGCCAGCAGTTACTCCAGCGGGAGCCGGGCCGGGGAGCTGTTTTTT. As protein: CASSYSSGSRAGELFF. V is TRBV6-5 and J is TRBJ2-2; 8 nucleotides line up with TRBD2. The V and J ends lost 0 bases and 6 bases, in that order; junction bases with no gene match: 6. From germline, CDR1 is MNHEY and CDR2 SVGAGI. The CDR3 totals 16 residues.

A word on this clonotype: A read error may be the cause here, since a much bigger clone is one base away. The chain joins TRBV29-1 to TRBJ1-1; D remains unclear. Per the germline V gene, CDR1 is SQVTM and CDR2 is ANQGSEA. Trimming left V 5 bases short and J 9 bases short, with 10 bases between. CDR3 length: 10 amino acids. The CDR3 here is CSVLGAQAFF. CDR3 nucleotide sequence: TGCAGCGTTTTGGGCGCTCAAGCTTTCTTT.

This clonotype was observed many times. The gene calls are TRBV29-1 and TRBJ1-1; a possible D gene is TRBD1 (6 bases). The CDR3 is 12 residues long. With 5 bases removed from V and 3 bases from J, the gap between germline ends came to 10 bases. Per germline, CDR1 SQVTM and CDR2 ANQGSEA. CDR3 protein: CSVWGQYTEAFF. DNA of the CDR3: TGCAGCGTTTGGGGACAATACACTGAAGCTTTCTTT.

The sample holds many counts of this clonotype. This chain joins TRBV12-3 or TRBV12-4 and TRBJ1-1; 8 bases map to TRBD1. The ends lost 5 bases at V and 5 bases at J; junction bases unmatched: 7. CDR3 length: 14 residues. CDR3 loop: CASSIGQGATEAFF. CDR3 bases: TGTGCCAGCAGTATCGGACAGGGAGCAACTGAAGCTTTCTTT.

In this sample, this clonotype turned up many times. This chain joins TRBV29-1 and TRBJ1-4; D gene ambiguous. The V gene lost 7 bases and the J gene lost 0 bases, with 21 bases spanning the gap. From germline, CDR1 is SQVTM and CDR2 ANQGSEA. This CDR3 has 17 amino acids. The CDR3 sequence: CSARFIAGGATNEKLFF. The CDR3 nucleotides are TGCAGCGCGAGATTTATTGCAGGTGGAGCAACTAATGAAAAACTGTTTTTT.

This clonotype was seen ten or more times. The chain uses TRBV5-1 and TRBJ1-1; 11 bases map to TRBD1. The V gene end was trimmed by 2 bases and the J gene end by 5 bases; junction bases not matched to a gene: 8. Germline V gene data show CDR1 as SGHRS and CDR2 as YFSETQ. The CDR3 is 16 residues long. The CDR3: CASSLRTGGAGTEAFF. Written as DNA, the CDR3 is TGCGCCAGCAGCTTAAGGACAGGGGGCGCCGGGACTGAAGCTTTCTTT.

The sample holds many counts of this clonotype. CDR3 nucleotide sequence: TGTGCCAGCAGTCCCCTAGCGGGTTACTTC. Translated, it gives CASSPLAGYF. The gene calls are TRBV12-3 or TRBV12-4 and TRBJ2-7; 8 positions agree with TRBD2. J was trimmed by 13 bases and V by 5 bases; bases with no gene match: 4. This CDR3 has 10 amino acids.

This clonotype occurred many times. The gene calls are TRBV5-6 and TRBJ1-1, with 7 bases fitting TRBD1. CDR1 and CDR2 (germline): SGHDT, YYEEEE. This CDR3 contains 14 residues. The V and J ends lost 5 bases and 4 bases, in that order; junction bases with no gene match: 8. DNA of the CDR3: TGTGCCAGCAGGATGACAGGGAGAGGCACTGAAGCTTTCTTT. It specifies CASRMTGRGTEAFF.

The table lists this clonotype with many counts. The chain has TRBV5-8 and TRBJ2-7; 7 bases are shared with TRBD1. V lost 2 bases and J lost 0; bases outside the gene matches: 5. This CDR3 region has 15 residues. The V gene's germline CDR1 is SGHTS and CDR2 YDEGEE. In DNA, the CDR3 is TGTGCCAGCAGCTTCCGGACAGGTAGCTCCTACGAGCAGTACTTC. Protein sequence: CASSFRTGSSYEQYF.

As DNA, the CDR3 is TGTGCCAGTAGGCGTGTGGGCCTCGAGGCGGGTGGCTACACCTTC. It specifies CASRRVGLEAGGYTF. V and J are TRBV19 and TRBJ1-2; D remains ambiguous. V lost 6 bases and J lost 7, with 21 bases in between. Germline V gene sequence: CDR1 LNHDA, CDR2 SQIVND (reference sequence). The CDR3 extends over 15 amino acids.

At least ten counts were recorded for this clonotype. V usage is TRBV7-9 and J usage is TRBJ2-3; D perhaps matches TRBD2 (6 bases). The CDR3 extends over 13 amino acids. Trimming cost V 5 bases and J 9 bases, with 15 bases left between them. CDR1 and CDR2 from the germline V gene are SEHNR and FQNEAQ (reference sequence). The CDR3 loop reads CASSLSPGVTQYF. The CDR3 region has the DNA TGTGCCAGCAGCCTTTCTCCGGGGGTAACGCAGTATTTT.

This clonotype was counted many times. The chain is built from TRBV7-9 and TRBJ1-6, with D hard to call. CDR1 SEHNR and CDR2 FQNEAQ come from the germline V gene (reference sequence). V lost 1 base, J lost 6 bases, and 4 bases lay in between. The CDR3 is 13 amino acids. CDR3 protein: CASSLELNSPLHF. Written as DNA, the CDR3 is TGTGCCAGCAGCTTAGAACTTAATTCACCCCTCCACTTT.

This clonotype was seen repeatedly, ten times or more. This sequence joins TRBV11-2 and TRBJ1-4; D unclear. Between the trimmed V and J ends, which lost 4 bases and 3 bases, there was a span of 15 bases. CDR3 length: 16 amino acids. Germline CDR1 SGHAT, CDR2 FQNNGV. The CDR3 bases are TGTGCCAGCAGCTACGGGTGGTCTGTACCTAATGAAAAACTGTTTTTT. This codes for CASSYGWSVPNEKLFF. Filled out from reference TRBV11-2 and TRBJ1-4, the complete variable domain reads EAGVAQSPRYKIIEKRQSVAFWCNPISGHATLYWYQQILGQGPKLLIQFQNNGVVDDSQLPKDRFSAERLKGVDSTLKIQPAKLEDSAVYLCASSYGWSVPNEKLFFGSGTQLSVL.

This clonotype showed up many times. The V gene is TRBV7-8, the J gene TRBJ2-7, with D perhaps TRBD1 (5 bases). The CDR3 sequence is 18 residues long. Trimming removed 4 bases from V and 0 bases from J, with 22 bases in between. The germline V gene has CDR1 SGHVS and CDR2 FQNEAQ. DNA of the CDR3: TGTGCCAGCAGCTCCCGCCAGGGTACCAGCGCACCCTCCTACGAGCAGTACTTC. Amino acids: CASSSRQGTSAPSYEQYF.

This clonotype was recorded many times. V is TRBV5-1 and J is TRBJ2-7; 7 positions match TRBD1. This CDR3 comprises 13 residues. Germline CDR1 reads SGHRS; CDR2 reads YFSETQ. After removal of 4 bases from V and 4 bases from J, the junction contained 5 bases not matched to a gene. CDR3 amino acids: CASSIDRVYEQYF. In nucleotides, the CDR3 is TGCGCCAGCAGCATCGACAGGGTTTACGAGCAGTACTTC. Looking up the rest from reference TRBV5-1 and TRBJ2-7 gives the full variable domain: KAGVTQTPRYLIKTRGQQVTLSCSPISGHRSVSWYQQTPGQGLQFLFEYFSETQRNKGNFPGRFSGRQFSNSRSEMNVSTLELGDSALYLCASSIDRVYEQYFGPGTRLTVT.